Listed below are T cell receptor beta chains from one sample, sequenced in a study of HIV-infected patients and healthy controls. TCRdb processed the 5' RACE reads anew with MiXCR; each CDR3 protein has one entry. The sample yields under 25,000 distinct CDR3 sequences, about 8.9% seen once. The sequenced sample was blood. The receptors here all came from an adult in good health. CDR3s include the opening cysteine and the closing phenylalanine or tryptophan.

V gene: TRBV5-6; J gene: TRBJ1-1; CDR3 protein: CASSLGGLNTEAFF
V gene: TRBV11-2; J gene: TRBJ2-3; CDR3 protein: CASSLDPGITDTQYF
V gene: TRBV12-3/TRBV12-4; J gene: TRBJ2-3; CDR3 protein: CASNQLAGVSDTQYF
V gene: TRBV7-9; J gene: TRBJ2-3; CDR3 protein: CASSFAGAADTQYF
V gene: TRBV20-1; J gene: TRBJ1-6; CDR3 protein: CSARRRPNSPLHF
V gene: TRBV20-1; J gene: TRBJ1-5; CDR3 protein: CSARFGDLNQPQHF
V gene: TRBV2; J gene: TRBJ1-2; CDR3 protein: CASSDKGVRF
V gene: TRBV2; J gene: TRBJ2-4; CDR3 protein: CASSEGLAVAKNIQYF
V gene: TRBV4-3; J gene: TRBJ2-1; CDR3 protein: CASSQAGQGNYNEQFF
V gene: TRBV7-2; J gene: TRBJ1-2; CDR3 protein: CASTNLPLDTRIAVNYGYTF
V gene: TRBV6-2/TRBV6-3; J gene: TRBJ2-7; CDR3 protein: CASSIYRGEQYF